What follows are 25 T cell receptor beta chains derived from one specimen sequenced in a study of blood T cell repertoires in COVID-19. Assay used: immunoSEQ multiplex PCR; TCRdb lists only in-frame clones, some missing. The top ten clones hold 2.4% of a sample with roughly 280,000 clones, around 87% of them seen once. Sequenced: PBMCs or T cells enriched from blood (not recorded which). The receptors stem from a young woman who had recovered from COVID-19.

This chain joins TRBV7-2 and TRBJ2-7; D remains ambiguous. V shed 6 bases and J shed 6 bases, with 15 bases lying between them. This CDR3 has 13 amino acids. Germline loops: CDR1 SGHTA, CDR2 FQGNSA. This CDR3 is CASREAGNGEQYF. CDR3 DNA: TGTGCCAGCAGAGAAGCAGGCAATGGCGAGCAGTACTTC.

This chain uses TRBV19 with TRBJ1-1; TRBD1 matches 9 bases. Germline V gene lookup returns CDR1 LNHDA and CDR2 SQIVND (reference sequence). V was clipped by 5 bases and J by 0 bases; unmatched bases: 4. This CDR3 is 15 amino acids long. The CDR3 is CASSPQGAVNTEAFF. The CDR3, as DNA: TGTGCCAGTAGTCCACAGGGGGCGGTGAACACTGAAGCTTTCTTT.

The gene calls are TRBV6-5 and TRBJ2-1; tentatively, D is TRBD2 (5 bases). The CDR3 is made up of 13 amino acids. Trimming stripped 3 bases from V and 9 bases from J, with 12 bases between. The germline CDR1 and CDR2 sequences are MNHEY and SVGAGI. CDR3 sequence reads: CASSYWEFTEQFF. DNA of the CDR3: TGTGCCAGCAGTTATTGGGAGTTTACTGAGCAGTTCTTC.

The V gene is TRBV11-2, the J gene TRBJ1-2, with TRBD1 matching 9 bases. CDR1 and CDR2 from the germline V gene are SGHAT and FQNNGV. Unmatched junction bases numbered 9, after V lost 5 bases and J lost 8 bases. This CDR3 contains 14 residues. CDR3 sequence: CASSPLGQGGGYTF. The CDR3 DNA follows: TGTGCCAGCAGCCCGCTGGGACAGGGCGGGGGCTACACCTTC.

The chain links TRBV6-4 to TRBJ1-2, with 8 bases that match TRBD1. The germline V gene has CDR1 MRHNA and CDR2 SNTAGT. The CDR3 runs to 15 residues. V shed 5 bases and J 2 bases; nucleotides not matched to a gene: 7. CDR3 loop: CASSFVDRDNYGYTF. In nucleotides, the CDR3 is TGTGCCAGCAGTTTCGTGGACAGGGACAACTATGGCTACACCTTC.

There are a few counts of this clone. This chain joins TRBV6-1 and TRBJ2-1, with 8 positions matching TRBD2. Germline CDR1 reads MNHNS; CDR2 reads SASEGT. Trimming took 4 bases from V and 2 from J; bases not matched to a gene: 7. The CDR3 extends over 16 amino acids. CDR3 nucleotides: TGTGCCAGCAGTGTAAATGCGGGGGGCACCTACAATGAGCAGTTCTTC. Translated, it gives CASSVNAGGTYNEQFF.

There are a few counts of this clone. This chain joins TRBV5-6 and TRBJ1-1; 7 bases align to TRBD1. The junction had 5 bases not matched to a gene; V was cut back by 4 bases and J by 2 bases. Per germline, CDR1 SGHDT and CDR2 YYEEEE. CDR3 size: 14 residues. CDR3 region: CASSLGQANTEAFF. DNA for the CDR3: TGTGCCAGCAGCCTTGGACAGGCAAACACTGAAGCTTTCTTT.

This clone occurred once. This rearrangement joins TRBV5-1 to TRBJ2-1, with TRBD2 matching 12 bases. The CDR3 spans 14 residues. CDR1 is SGHRS, CDR2 YFSETQ, per germline. The ends lost 6 bases at V and 9 bases at J; junction bases unmatched: 7. CDR3 amino acids: CASNPLAGGSEQFF. The CDR3 nucleotides read TGCGCCAGCAACCCACTAGCGGGGGGTAGTGAGCAGTTCTTC.

The rearrangement links TRBV10-3 to TRBJ2-3; 9 bases line up with TRBD1. Per the germline V gene, CDR1 is ENHRY and CDR2 is SYGVKD. The CDR3 spans 16 residues. With V trimmed by 1 base and J by 5 bases, 7 bases remained unmatched. The CDR3 here is CAISEYARTGEDTQYF. CDR3 DNA: TGTGCCATCAGTGAGTACGCGCGGACAGGGGAAGATACGCAGTATTTT.

The chain links TRBV6-5 to TRBJ2-1; 9 bases line up with TRBD2. The CDR3 has 14 residues. The trim removed 4 bases at V and 8 bases at J, leaving 6 bases unmatched. From germline, CDR1 is MNHEY and CDR2 SVGAGI. The CDR3 spells CASSSARGGDEQFF. CDR3 bases: TGTGCCAGCAGTTCCGCGCGGGGGGGTGATGAGCAGTTCTTC.

The chain carries TRBV7-3 and TRBJ1-3; the D is unclear. The CDR3 totals 14 residues. V lost 5 bases to trimming and J lost 2 bases, with 10 bases between them. Germline values: CDR1 SGHTA, CDR2 FQGTGA. The CDR3 bases are TGTGCCAGCAGCCTTCTCGGTCCTGGAAACACCATATATTTT. Encoded protein: CASSLLGPGNTIYF.

This clone occurred once. The chain links TRBV7-9 to TRBJ1-2; D may be TRBD1 (5 bases). The CDR3 has 17 residues. In germline, CDR1 is SEHNR, CDR2 FQNEAQ (reference sequence). Trimming removed 5 bases at V and 4 bases at J, with 23 bases between. This CDR3 is CASSQPPGTPNLYGYTF. The DNA of the CDR3 is TGTGCCAGCAGCCAGCCTCCCGGGACTCCTAACCTCTATGGCTACACCTTC.

The chain employs TRBV2 and TRBJ2-3, with 7 nucleotides matching TRBD2. Per germline, CDR1 SNHLY and CDR2 FYNNEI. This CDR3 contains 15 residues. V lost 5 bases and J lost 1; bases outside the gene matches: 6. CDR3 bases: TGTGCCAGCAGTTTCCGTGGGGGGGGCACAGATACGCAGTATTTT. This encodes CASSFRGGGTDTQYF.

The genes are TRBV27 and TRBJ2-2, with 7 bases lining up with TRBD1. In germline, CDR1 is MNHEY, CDR2 SMNVEV (reference sequence). After removal of 3 bases from V and 3 bases from J, the junction contained 4 bases not matched to a gene. The CDR3 has 15 amino acids. CDR3 DNA: TGTGCCAGCAGTTTCTGGGACAGATACACCGGGGAGCTGTTTTTT. Residues: CASSFWDRYTGELFF.

The V call is TRBV4-1, the J call TRBJ1-2; the D is unclear. The germline V gene has CDR1 MGHRA and CDR2 YSYEKL. This CDR3 comprises 14 residues. V lost 3 bases and J 4 bases, leaving 12 bases between the germline ends. Here the CDR3 DNA reads TGCGCCAGCAGCCATGTCTCGGCGGGCTATGGCTACACCTTC. Protein sequence: CASSHVSAGYGYTF.

In this sample, this clone turned up once. The chain employs TRBV11-2 and TRBJ2-3; the match to TRBD2 covers 8 bases. V was pared by 3 bases and J by 5 bases, with 7 bases of the junction left unmatched. From germline, CDR1 is SGHAT and CDR2 FQNNGV. The CDR3 contains 15 residues. CDR3 sequence reads: CASSFVGGAGDTQYF. The CDR3 nucleotides read TGTGCCAGCAGCTTTGTCGGGGGGGCGGGAGATACGCAGTATTTT. The full variable domain, rest sourced from reference TRBV11-2 and TRBJ2-3, is EAGVAQSPRYKIIEKRQSVAFWCNPISGHATLYWYQQILGQGPKLLIQFQNNGVVDDSQLPKDRFSAERLKGVDSTLKIQPAKLEDSAVYLCASSFVGGAGDTQYFGPGTRLTVL.

J is TRBJ2-5 and V is TRBV9; D is possibly TRBD2 (6 bases). The V gene lost 4 bases and the J gene lost 2 bases, with 21 bases spanning the gap. The CDR3 loop spans 17 amino acids. Germline V gene lookup returns CDR1 SGDLS and CDR2 YYNGEE. The CDR3, as DNA: TGTGCCAGCAGCCTTAGTGGGTGGGCTAGCGCACAAGAGACCCAGTACTTC. It codes for CASSLSGWASAQETQYF.

V usage is TRBV10-3 and J usage is TRBJ2-5, with TRBD1 matching 7 bases. V lost 10 bases, J lost 1 base, and 12 bases stayed unmatched. CDR1 is ENHRY and CDR2 is SYGVKD in the germline V gene. The CDR3 is 15 amino acids. This chain's CDR3 is CATGREGTVQETQYF. CDR3 sequence (DNA): TGTGCCACAGGGAGAGAGGGGACAGTCCAAGAGACCCAGTACTTC.

The CDR3 DNA is TGCGCCAGCAGCCCGACAGGACTCTCCTACGAGCAGTACTTC. This translates into CASSPTGLSYEQYF. The V call is TRBV5-1, the J call TRBJ2-7; D may be TRBD1 (6 bases). The CDR3 spans 14 residues. CDR1 and CDR2 (germline): SGHRS, YFSETQ. V was trimmed by 4 bases and J by 0 bases, leaving 11 bases between them.

This clone showed up just once. This chain joins TRBV23-1 and TRBJ1-5; 7 nucleotides match TRBD1. TRBV23-1 is noted as an ORF with a role that remains uncertain. The CDR3 length is 14 residues. With 6 bases clipped from V and 9 bases from J, the junction kept 11 bases outside the gene matches. CDR3 DNA: TGCGCCAGCAGCCGACAGGGAAGAAAGCCGCCCCAGCATTTT. Protein sequence: CASSRQGRKPPQHF.

CDR3 sequence: CASSFVTGSGWAEQFF. CDR3 coding DNA: TGTGCCAGCAGCTTCGTTACAGGGTCGGGCTGGGCTGAGCAGTTCTTC. This chain links TRBV7-9 with TRBJ2-1; D may be TRBD1 (6 bases). The CDR3 covers 16 residues. V was trimmed by 3 bases and J by 9 bases, leaving 21 bases between them. CDR1 is SEHNR and CDR2 is FQNEAQ in the germline V gene (reference sequence).

The chain joins TRBV9 to TRBJ1-1, with D possibly being TRBD1 (6 bases). Per germline, CDR1 SGDLS and CDR2 YYNGEE. The CDR3 loop spans 15 amino acids. The V end was cut by 0 bases, the J end by 1 base, with 10 bases between. CDR3 in DNA: TGTGCCAGCAGCGTAGGGTCGACAGGGAACACTGAAGCTTTCTTT. It is translated as CASSVGSTGNTEAFF.

V is TRBV11-2 and J is TRBJ2-7, with TRBD1 identical over 8 bases. The CDR3 has 14 amino acids. Trimming cost V 5 bases and J 2 bases; bases outside gene matches: 5. Germline V lookup: CDR1 SGHAT, CDR2 FQNNGV. CDR3 loop: CASSPRDRTYEQYF. The CDR3 DNA follows: TGTGCCAGCAGCCCGCGGGACAGGACCTACGAGCAGTACTTC.

This clone was counted once. The V call is TRBV9, the J call TRBJ1-3, with TRBD1 as a possible D gene (6 bases). From germline, CDR1 is SGDLS and CDR2 YYNGEE. The CDR3 loop spans 15 amino acids. The V end was cut by 0 bases, the J end by 4 bases, with 11 bases between. The CDR3 region has the DNA TGTGCCAGCAGCGTAGGGGGACACGGAGGAAACACCATATATTTT. Its protein product is CASSVGGHGGNTIYF.

This clone was counted between two and nine times. The V gene is TRBV15, the J gene TRBJ1-1; D remains unclear. The CDR3 is 15 residues long. The V gene lost 2 bases and the J gene lost 0 bases, with 10 bases spanning the gap. Germline V gives CDR1 LNHNV, CDR2 YYDKDF (reference sequence). The DNA for the CDR3 is TGTGCCACCAGCAGACACCTGACTGTGAACACTGAAGCTTTCTTT. Amino acid sequence: CATSRHLTVNTEAFF.